This TCR beta chain was obtained from a study of shared clonotypes between healthy human individuals. Study-level information: Three CD4 naive, three CD4 memory, two CD8 naive and one CD8 memory plate were used per donor. General study results and limits: Non-shared clonotypes were found to have lower generation probabilities than the clonotypes that were shared by all four of the sorted-subset donors.

Cells designated naive CD8 were CD45RO-negative and were positively selected for CCR7, with terminally differentiated effector memory CD45RA+ cells excluded. Germline CDR1 reads MDHEN; CDR2 reads SYDVKM. With 0 bases removed from V and 2 bases from J, the gap between germline ends came to 11 bases. The CDR3 sequence is 15 residues long. Regarding this clone: No antigen is known for it.

TCRdb keeps only in-frame clones here, not all; method: immunoSEQ multiplex PCR. The repertoire has a few million clones, around 93% of them found once; the top ten carry 1.5% to 2%. The chain recombines TRBV28 with TRBJ2-7, with D hard to call. Input material: naive CD8+ T cells from PBMCs. This TCR derives from a young man in good health. Some clones in this sample may be carry-over from other donors' samples. Here the CDR3 DNA reads TGTGCCAGCAGTTTATGGGGCAGTAAACCCTACGAGCAGTACTTC. This codes for CASSLWGSKPYEQYF.